The clone carrying this TCR beta chain came up many times. Per the authors' pipeline: CDR3 was compared across clinicopathological groups, and the resulting differences were used to build a distant-metastasis classifier for papillary thyroid cancer. TCRdb reanalyzed the PCR reads with MiXCR. TCRdb's processing, not the study's, gives the V and J calls here. The data show around 20,000 clones, with roughly 14% seen just once and about 14% held by the top ten. The sample is drawn from a study of metastatic and nonmetastatic thyroid tumors. Study background: Blood and tumor or nodule tissue repertoires from malignant and benign thyroid patients were compared.

The CDR3 has 11 residues. Trimming cost V 4 bases and J 6 bases, with 7 bases left between them. Germline lookup yields CDR1 MGHDK and CDR2 SYGVNS. Every patient underwent thyroid surgery untreated. The sequence was collected from a female donor with papillary thyroid cancer or a benign thyroid nodule (not recorded which). Some clones in this sample may be carry-over from other donors' samples. This rearrangement joins TRBV25-1 to TRBJ2-7; D ambiguous. Source material: tumor tissue. The CDR3 DNA follows: TGTGCCAGCAGTGCCGGGCGCGAGCAGTACTTC. This codes for CASSAGREQYF.